This T cell receptor (beta chain) emerged from a study of naive and memory T cell subsets. The study, taken as a whole, reports: Possibly reflecting memory cells re-expressing CD45RA, a few larger clonotypes occurred in naive repertoires, especially CD8.

The beta constant-region primer was an equimolar mix of two oligonucleotides covering TRBC1 and TRBC2. Ligated cDNA was amplified by four rounds of PCR with nested alpha and beta constant-region primers and SP2. TCRdb recomputed calls from the UMI-ligation and nested PCR reads with MiXCR, one row per CDR3 protein. The table has roughly 140,000 distinct CDR3 sequences, approximately 21% seen once. Germline V lookup: CDR1 SEHNR, CDR2 FQNEAQ (reference sequence). This CDR3 has 16 amino acids. V gave up 5 bases and J gave up 7 bases, with 21 bases separating them. CMV status came from CD4+ T cell IFNgamma after overnight CMV lysate stimulation of fresh PBMCs. This clonotype was seen only a few times. What it binds is not known.

The chain employs TRBV7-9 and TRBJ1-5; TRBD1 might be the D (5 bases). This clonotype was sampled from a human donor in good health. Specimen: naive CD8+ T cells from blood. CDR3 sequence reads: CASSPAGGIDYQPQHF. The CDR3 nucleotides are TGTGCCAGCAGCCCAGCGGGGGGTATAGACTACCAGCCCCAGCATTTT.